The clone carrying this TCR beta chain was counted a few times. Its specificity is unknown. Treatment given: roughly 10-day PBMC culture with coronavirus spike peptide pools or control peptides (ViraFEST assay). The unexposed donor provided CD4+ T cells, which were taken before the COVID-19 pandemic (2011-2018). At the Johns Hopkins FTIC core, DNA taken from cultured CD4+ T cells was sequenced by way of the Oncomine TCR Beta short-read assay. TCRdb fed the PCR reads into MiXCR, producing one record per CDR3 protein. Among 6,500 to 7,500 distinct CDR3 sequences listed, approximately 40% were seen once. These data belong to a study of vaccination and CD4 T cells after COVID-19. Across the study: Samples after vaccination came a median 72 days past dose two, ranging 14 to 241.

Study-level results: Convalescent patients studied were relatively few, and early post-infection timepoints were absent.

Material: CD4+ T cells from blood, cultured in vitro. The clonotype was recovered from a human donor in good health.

In DNA, the CDR3 is TGTGCCAGCAGTGAATTCCAGGGTCGGGGCTACACCTTC. Protein sequence: CASSEFQGRGYTF. This chain connects TRBV2 to TRBJ1-2; perhaps TRBD1 as D (5 bases). Deletions cut 2 bases from V and 8 bases from J, with 12 bases between. CDR3 size: 13 residues. Germline-derived CDR1 and CDR2 are SNHLY and FYNNEI.